Listed here are 2 T cell receptor beta chains from one sample, sequenced in a study of T cells after yellow fever vaccination (dated by TCRdb to about 2019). The library was produced with 5' RACE. Data came from an Illumina NovaSeq 6000. TCRdb redid the processing of the public reads, applying fastp at Q25 and MiXCR, and retained in-frame beta chains. Rows matching on CDR3 protein sequence are summarized as one entry with the most common DNA and genes. For this sample there are 300,000 to 350,000 distinct CDR3 sequences; roughly a tenth appear just once. The ten largest account for 3.3% of the sample. Taken with the paper, the label for treatment or condition translates to: live attenuated yellow fever vaccine strain. This sample comprised CD4+ T cells sorted from PBMCs, obtained 45 days after the yellow fever booster vaccination. All receptors come from a man aged 18 to 29 who received the YFV17D yellow fever vaccine.

This clonotype was detected a few times. The chain links TRBV11-2 to TRBJ2-3, with 7 bases aligning to TRBD2. This CDR3 has 16 amino acids. The germline V gene has CDR1 SGHAT and CDR2 FQNNGV. The V segment lost 5 bases and the J segment 0 bases; nucleotides outside the gene matches: 8. As DNA, the CDR3 is TGTGCCAGCAGCCCTCTTTCGGGGGGTAGCACAGATACGCAGTATTTT. As protein: CASSPLSGGSTDTQYF.

This clonotype showed up just a few times. V gene TRBV15 combines with J gene TRBJ2-5; TRBD2 aligns across 7 bases. J lost 5 bases, V lost 1 base, and 7 bases had no gene match. The CDR3 is 15 amino acids. Per the germline V gene, CDR1 is LNHNV and CDR2 is YYDKDF (reference sequence). The chain's CDR3 is CATSRGSGGDETQYF. As DNA, the CDR3 is TGTGCCACCAGCAGAGGCTCGGGGGGAGACGAGACCCAGTACTTC.